The source of this TCR beta chain is a study of shared clonotypes between healthy human individuals. The repertoire was sequenced with immunoSEQ multiplex PCR; TCRdb's copy has only in-frame clones and lacks some. The sample records about 710,000 clones, around 73% being singletons. CDR3 length: 15 amino acids. Between the trimmed V and J ends, which lost 1 base and 0 bases, there was a span of 10 bases. CDR1 is SQVTM and CDR2 is ANQGSEA in the germline V gene. The chain combines TRBV29-1 with TRBJ2-1, with D hard to call. Sequenced input: memory CD4+ T cells sorted from blood. Subset of the sample: CD45RA-negative fraction. This sequence originates from a woman in her 30s in good health. Here the CDR3 DNA reads TGCAGCGTTGAAGCTGCACAGTTCTCCTACAATGAGCAGTTCTTC. Residues: CSVEAAQFSYNEQFF.